The TCR beta chain under discussion was sequenced for a study of cytomegalovirus exposure and HLA in healthy donors. Study-level background: Within the Caucasian-associated ancestry cluster were approximately 77% of the approximately 400 genotyped donors.

Broader study findings: Several of the most significant clusters were apparently associated with common viral pathogens in a later analysis. According to the study, 160 or so TCR beta chains were cytomegalovirus-associated. Reportedly, TCR beta sequences accurately predicted HLA-A and HLA-B alleles in most subjects.

A remark on this clone: The target antigen is unknown.

The PCR made use of 60 Vbeta and 13 Jbeta primers. Clones were sequenced by immunoSEQ multiplex PCR, and TCRdb holds only the in-frame ones, with some missing. The table has a few hundred thousand clones, approximately 82% seen once. Germline V gives CDR1 SQVTM, CDR2 ANQGSEA. V was clipped by 5 bases and J by 0 bases; unmatched bases: 6. There are 16 residues in the CDR3. The sample comprised PBMCs. The sequence came from a woman aged 40 to 50 in good health and CMV-seronegative. The chain couples TRBV29-1 to TRBJ2-3; 12 bases fit TRBD1. The CDR3 region is CSVSGTGGISTDTQYF. CDR3 DNA sequence: TGCAGCGTTTCCGGGACAGGGGGCATAAGCACAGATACGCAGTATTTT.